The clone carrying this T cell receptor beta chain was picked up one time. Antigen: not known. This sample was included in a study of shared clonotypes between healthy human individuals. On the study more broadly: For every donor, three CD4 naive, three CD4 memory, two CD8 naive and one CD8 memory plates were used. The study's findings and limits: The sharing of about 5.3% of naive CD4 clonotypes was seen across several donors. The small donor group covered limited genetic and exposure diversity.

The protocol was immunoSEQ multiplex PCR, while the TCRdb copy is restricted to in-frame clones and leaves out a portion. This table holds about 1.5 million clones, roughly 96% found once. Germline V lookup: CDR1 SQVTM, CDR2 ANQGSEA. The germline V and J ends were trimmed by 3 bases and 3 bases, with 12 bases remaining between them. The CDR3 length is 15 residues. The chain uses TRBV29-1 and TRBJ2-6; perhaps TRBD1 as D (5 bases). This receptor was identified in a man in his thirties or forties in good health. Sequencing input: naive CD4+ T cells sorted from blood. Documented subset: CD45RA+ positively selected. CDR3 loop: CSVEGQRGGANVLTF. Here the CDR3 DNA reads TGCAGCGTTGAGGGGCAGCGAGGTGGGGCCAACGTCCTGACTTTC.